This is a list of T cell receptor beta chains from one sample in a study of shared clonotypes between healthy human individuals. Method: immunoSEQ multiplex PCR; TCRdb's copy keeps in-frame clones and lacks some. The repertoire holds approximately 1.4 million clones, with under 99% as singletons. Sequenced sample: naive CD4+ T cells sorted from blood. The receptors were gathered from a young man in good health. Each CDR3 is given with its conserved first and last residue. The order of the fields is J gene, V gene, clone size, D gene, CDR3 protein, CDR3 DNA. The D gene is left open where the match is weak. The size entry is marked missing in some rows and otherwise reads once, few, many or a size class.

TRBJ2-6	TRBV27	-	-	CASTPRAVNSGANVLTF	TGTGCCAGCACCCCCCGGGCCGTTAACTCTGGGGCCAACGTCCTGACTTTC
TRBJ2-7	TRBV25-1	-	TRBD2	CASSEPRTSGLEQYF	TGTGCCAGCAGTGAACCGAGGACTAGCGGCCTCGAGCAGTACTTC
TRBJ2-1	TRBV6-5	-	-	CASSYSTRYNEQFF	TGTGCCAGCAGTTACTCGACTAGGTACAATGAGCAGTTCTTC
TRBJ2-3	TRBV25-1	-	TRBD1	CASSRQGQGTQYF	TGTGCCAGCAGTCGACAGGGGCAAGGTACGCAGTATTTT
TRBJ1-1	TRBV5-8	once	-	CASSLGGIQNTEAFF	TGTGCCAGCAGCTTGGGAGGCATACAGAACACTGAAGCTTTCTTT
TRBJ2-3	TRBV5-3	-	TRBD2	CARSVCCWGPGLDVCHRSDTQYF	TGTGCCAGAAGCGTCTGTTGTTGGGGGCCGGGACTAGATGTATGCCACCGATCAGATACGCAGTATTTT
TRBJ2-7	TRBV9	-	TRBD1	CALGGTGGEQYF	TGTGCCCTAGGGGGGACAGGGGGCGAGCAGTACTTC
TRBJ2-5	TRBV5-4	-	-	CASSLEVPGQETQYF	TGTGCCAGCAGCTTGGAAGTTCCAGGGCAAGAGACCCAGTACTTC
TRBJ2-7	TRBV5-5	-	-	CASTLQGWNYEQYF	TGTGCCAGCACGCTCCAGGGGTGGAACTACGAGCAGTACTTC
TRBJ2-7	TRBV7-9	-	-	CASSFEIIYEQYF	TGTGCCAGCAGCTTTGAGATCATCTACGAGCAGTACTTC
TRBJ1-5	TRBV11-2	-	TRBD1	CASSPTGGSNQPQHF	TGTGCCAGCAGCCCCACAGGGGGTAGCAATCAGCCCCAGCATTTT
TRBJ2-1	TRBV27	-	-	CASSFLGQGPYNEQFF	TGTGCCAGCAGTTTCCTTGGGCAGGGACCCTACAATGAGCAGTTCTTC
TRBJ1-4	TRBV10-1	-	-	CASSEGSNEKLFF	TGCGCCAGCAGTGAAGGGTCTAATGAAAAACTGTTTTTT
TRBJ2-7	TRBV11-2	-	-	CASSLQGRPYSTYEQYF	TGTGCCAGCAGCTTACAGGGACGTCCTTACTCTACCTACGAGCAGTACTTC